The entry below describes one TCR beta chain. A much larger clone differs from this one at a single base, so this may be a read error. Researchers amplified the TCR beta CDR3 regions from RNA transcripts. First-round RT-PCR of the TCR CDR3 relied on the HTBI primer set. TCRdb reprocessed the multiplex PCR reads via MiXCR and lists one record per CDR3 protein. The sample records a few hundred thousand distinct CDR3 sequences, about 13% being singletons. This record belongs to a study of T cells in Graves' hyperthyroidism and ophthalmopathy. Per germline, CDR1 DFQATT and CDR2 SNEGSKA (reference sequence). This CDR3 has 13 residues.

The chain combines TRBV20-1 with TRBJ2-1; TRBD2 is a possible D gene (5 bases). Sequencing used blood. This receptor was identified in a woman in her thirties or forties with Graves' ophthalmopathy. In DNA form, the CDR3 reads TGCAGTGCGGTGAGCGGTTCCTACAATGAGCAGATCTTC. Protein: CSAVSGSYNEQIF.